These 20 T cell receptor beta chains came from one sample sequenced in a study of Ad26.COV2.S vaccination and SARS-CoV-2 variants. Treatment: roughly 18 received Ad26.COV2.S at low or high dose, single or two shots; five or six received placebo; per-sample allocation not given. Vaccine and placebo recipients were sampled on day 63 after the first injection. Assay used: immunoSEQ multiplex PCR; TCRdb lists only in-frame clones, some missing. This table holds over 400,000 clones, 89% found once. Sequenced here: peripheral blood, sampled in a trial of Ad26.COV2.S vaccine versus placebo. These receptors all stem from a person aged 18-60 years who received the Ad26.COV2.S COVID-19 vaccine or a placebo.

The chain has TRBV28 and TRBJ2-2; 8 nucleotides agree with TRBD2. Trimming cost V 3 bases and J 4 bases; bases outside gene matches: 4. Germline loops: CDR1 MDHEN, CDR2 SYDVKM. The CDR3 spans 15 residues. CDR3 sequence: CASSFWSGGTGELFF. Written as DNA, the CDR3 is TGTGCCAGCAGTTTTTGGAGCGGGGGCACCGGGGAGCTGTTTTTT.

The chain combines TRBV19 with TRBJ1-1, with TRBD1 identical over 9 bases. Germline V gene lookup returns CDR1 LNHDA and CDR2 SQIVND (reference sequence). This CDR3 comprises 15 residues. V lost 3 bases and J lost 5; bases outside the gene matches: 7. This chain's CDR3 is CASSMDRGGWTEAFF. Written as DNA, the CDR3 is TGTGCCAGTAGTATGGACAGGGGTGGTTGGACTGAAGCTTTCTTT.

This clone has just one count. V and J are TRBV1 and TRBJ1-6. TRBV1 is assigned pseudogene status. The CDR3 totals 19 residues. In DNA form, the CDR3 reads TGCACCAGCAGCCACCTCCGCCCGGGGGGGCCGGGGTATAATTCACCCCTCCACTTT. Amino acids: CTSSHLRPGGPGYNSPLHF.

The chain has TRBV20-1 and TRBJ2-3; D call uncertain. Germline CDR1 is DFQATT and CDR2 is SNEGSKA (reference sequence). The length of the CDR3 is 15 residues. V lost 3 bases to trimming and J lost 4 bases, with 17 bases between them. As DNA, the CDR3 is TGCAGTGCTAGTCGGCGGCAACAGCTGGCAGATACGCAGTATTTT. Amino acids: CSASRRQQLADTQYF.

This chain joins TRBV7-3 and TRBJ1-1; TRBD1 matches 8 bases. The length of the CDR3 is 21 residues. Losses at the gene ends were 1 base for V and 3 bases for J; bases not matched to a gene: 22. Germline-derived CDR1 and CDR2 are SGHTA and FQGTGA. The CDR3 is CASSLRVFWTGRSLNHTEAFF. In nucleotides, the CDR3 is TGTGCCAGCAGCTTAAGGGTTTTTTGGACAGGGAGGTCCCTAAATCACACTGAAGCTTTCTTT.

The chain links TRBV6-5 to TRBJ1-1; possibly TRBD1 for D (6 bases). V was clipped by 10 bases and J by 7 bases, with 25 bases between them. The germline V gene encodes CDR1 MNHEY and CDR2 SVGAGI. The length of the CDR3 is 15 residues. This chain's CDR3 is CATISHGGRGSEAFF. In DNA form, the CDR3 reads TGTGCCACCATATCGCACGGGGGGCGGGGAAGTGAAGCTTTCTTT.

V is TRBV7-2 and J is TRBJ2-5, with no clear D. Trimming left V 0 bases short and J 0 bases short, with 8 bases between. CDR3 length: 15 residues. Germline assignment: CDR1 SGHTA and CDR2 FQGNSA. In nucleotides, the CDR3 is TGTGCCAGCAGCTTAGCTTTGGGCTACCAAGAGACCCAGTACTTC. Translation: CASSLALGYQETQYF. Full variable domain (outside the CDR3, taken from reference TRBV7-2 and TRBJ2-5): GAGVSQSPSNKVTEKGKDVELRCDPISGHTALYWYRQSLGQGLEFLIYFQGNSAPDKSGLPSDRFSAERTGGSVSTLTIQRTQQEDSAVYLCASSLALGYQETQYFGPGTRLLVL.

V and J are TRBV12-3 or TRBV12-4 and TRBJ2-4; 7 positions agree with TRBD1. V lost 1 base, J lost 14 bases, and 8 bases stayed unmatched. This CDR3 contains 13 residues. CDR3 protein: CASSLGGWGQKYF. CDR3 DNA: TGTGCCAGCAGTTTAGGGGGGTGGGGACAGAAGTACTTC.

This clone was seen just once. The J gene is TRBJ2-2, the V gene TRBV6-5; TRBD1 aligns across 11 bases. Per germline, CDR1 MNHEY and CDR2 SVGAGI. The CDR3 totals 15 residues. V was clipped by 10 bases and J by 6 bases; unmatched bases: 10. The chain's CDR3 is CATSARTGGAGELFF. The CDR3 DNA reads TGTGCCACCTCCGCTCGGACAGGGGGCGCCGGGGAGCTGTTTTTT.

The rearrangement links TRBV7-9 to TRBJ2-5, with 8 bases matching TRBD2. The J segment lost 3 bases and the V segment lost 2 bases, leaving 11 bases of the junction unmatched. The CDR3 has 17 residues. The germline V gene encodes CDR1 SEHNR and CDR2 FQNEAQ (reference sequence). The CDR3 DNA reads as TGTGCCAGCAGCTTATTTCACGGCGGGGGGCTGAAAGAGACCCAGTACTTC. Translation: CASSLFHGGGLKETQYF. Combining the CDR3 with reference TRBV7-9 and TRBJ2-5 gives the whole variable domain DTGVSQNPRHKITKRGQNVTFRCDPISEHNRLYWYRQTLGQGPEFLTYFQNEAQLEKSRLLSDRFSAERPKGSFSTLEIQRTEQGDSAMYLCASSLFHGGGLKETQYFGPGTRLLVL.

CDR3 DNA sequence: TGCGCCAGCAGCCCCGTGGGTCTGCGGGGGCAAGAGACCCAGTACTTC. Protein product: CASSPVGLRGQETQYF. The chain carries TRBV4-1 and TRBJ2-5; 7 bases align to TRBD2. Germline CDR1 and CDR2: MGHRA and YSYEKL. The V segment lost 4 bases and the J segment 2 bases; nucleotides outside the gene matches: 10. The CDR3 covers 16 residues.

This chain links TRBV9 with TRBJ2-3; D remains ambiguous. The V end lost 0 bases, the J end lost 1 base, and 6 bases lay between the germline ends. CDR3 length: 14 amino acids. Germline V gives CDR1 SGDLS, CDR2 YYNGEE. This chain's CDR3 is CASSVGGRTDTQYF. The CDR3 DNA reads TGTGCCAGCAGCGTAGGGGGTCGCACAGATACGCAGTATTTT.

The chain combines TRBV7-9 with TRBJ1-1; D unclear. The germline V and J ends were trimmed by 4 bases and 6 bases, with 12 bases remaining between them. CDR1 SEHNR and CDR2 FQNEAQ come from the germline V gene (reference sequence). The CDR3 spans 13 residues. The DNA of the CDR3 is TGTGCCAGCAGCTGGGGTCTGAAGTCTGAAGCTTTCTTT. Translating gives CASSWGLKSEAFF.

V gene TRBV6-2 or TRBV6-3 combines with J gene TRBJ1-1; D remains ambiguous. Germline values: CDR1 MNHEY, CDR2 SVGEGT. The CDR3 length is 13 residues. Trimming removed 1 base at V and 9 bases at J, with 12 bases between. The DNA of the CDR3 is TGTGCCAGCAGTTACTTCTTAGACTGGAAAGCTTTCTTT. Translating gives CASSYFLDWKAFF.

This clone is a singleton in its sample. This chain joins TRBV2 and TRBJ2-7, with D perhaps TRBD2 (5 bases). This CDR3 has 13 residues. V lost 3 bases and J 7 bases, leaving 13 bases between the germline ends. CDR1 is SNHLY, CDR2 FYNNEI, per germline. The CDR3, as DNA: TGTGCCAGCAGTGACTCTCCCTCGGGGGAGCAGTACTTC. Encoded protein: CASSDSPSGEQYF.

The V gene is TRBV14, the J gene TRBJ1-3; no firm D call. The germline V gene encodes CDR1 SGHDN and CDR2 FVKESK. The CDR3 is 13 amino acids. The V gene lost 1 base and the J gene lost 8 bases, with 9 bases spanning the gap. CDR3 amino acids: CASSQGPGDTIYF. CDR3 coding DNA: TGTGCCAGCAGCCAAGGACCCGGGGACACCATATATTTT.

The J gene is TRBJ1-3, the V gene TRBV28; D gene ambiguous. CDR1 is MDHEN and CDR2 is SYDVKM in the germline V gene. The CDR3 sequence is 13 residues long. The V end lost 2 bases, the J end lost 4 bases, and 6 bases lay between the germline ends. The CDR3 region has the DNA TGTGCCAGCAGTTTACTTCCCGGAAACACCATATATTTT. It encodes CASSLLPGNTIYF.

A single count supports this clone. The chain carries TRBV10-3 and TRBJ2-6, with unresolved D. The CDR3 loop spans 18 amino acids. Germline V gene data show CDR1 as ENHRY and CDR2 as SYGVKD. Between the trimmed V and J ends, which lost 3 bases and 0 bases, there was a span of 15 bases. The CDR3: CAISEIGWDRSGANVLTF. The CDR3 DNA sequence: TGTGCCATCAGTGAAATAGGGTGGGATCGCTCTGGGGCCAACGTCCTGACTTTC.

The chain joins TRBV6-2 or TRBV6-3 to TRBJ2-6; no clear D gene. Trimming removed 6 bases at V and 1 base at J, with 10 bases between. Germline V gene sequence: CDR1 MNHEY, CDR2 SVGEGT. This CDR3 contains 15 residues. CDR3 residues: CASSPPVSGANVLTF. Written as DNA, the CDR3 is TGTGCCAGCAGCCCGCCGGTTTCTGGGGCCAACGTCCTGACTTTC.

The V gene is TRBV6-2 or TRBV6-3, the J gene TRBJ1-5, with D maybe TRBD1 (5 bases). Germline-derived CDR1 and CDR2 are MNHEY and SVGEGT. The CDR3 extends over 16 amino acids. With 6 bases removed from V and 0 bases from J, the gap between germline ends came to 15 bases. The CDR3 nucleotides read TGTGCCAGCAGCCCTTGGCTGGGGGATAGCAATCAGCCCCAGCATTTT. Residues: CASSPWLGDSNQPQHF.